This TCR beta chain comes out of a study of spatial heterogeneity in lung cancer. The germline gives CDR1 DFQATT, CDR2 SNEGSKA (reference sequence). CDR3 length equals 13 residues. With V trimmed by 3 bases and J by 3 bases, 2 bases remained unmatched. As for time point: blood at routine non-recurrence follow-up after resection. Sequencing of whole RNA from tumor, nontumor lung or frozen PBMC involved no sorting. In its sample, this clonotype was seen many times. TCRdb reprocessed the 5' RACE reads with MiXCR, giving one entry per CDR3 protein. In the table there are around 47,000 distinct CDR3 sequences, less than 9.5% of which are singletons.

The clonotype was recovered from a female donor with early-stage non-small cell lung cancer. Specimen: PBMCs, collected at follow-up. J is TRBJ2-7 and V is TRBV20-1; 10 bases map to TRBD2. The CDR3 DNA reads TGCAGTGCTAGGATAGCGGGGGGCTACGAGCAGTACTTC. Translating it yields CSARIAGGYEQYF.